Listed here are 13 T cell receptor beta chains from one sample, sequenced in a study of CD8+ T cells in alopecia areata. Sequencing relied on a cDNA template that was reverse transcribed from extracted RNA. Sequencing used immunoSEQ multiplex PCR; TCRdb keeps in-frame clones, though not all of them. The repertoire includes more than 200,000 clones, less than 45% of them detected once, and roughly 2.8% sits in the top ten. Noted treatment: oral pan-JAK inhibitor, 5-10 mg twice daily. Sequenced material: CD4+ T cells sorted from blood, taken at roughly week 36, from a patient treated with tofacitinib. Every receptor here comes from a human donor with alopecia areata.

This clone came up a few times. This chain connects TRBV4-1 to TRBJ1-1; D is uncertain. The length of the CDR3 is 15 residues. Germline V gene data show CDR1 as MGHRA and CDR2 as YSYEKL. Trimming removed 5 bases at V and 4 bases at J, with 17 bases between. CDR3: CASSSRSPRSTEAFF. CDR3 in DNA: TGCGCCAGCAGCTCCCGGTCCCCCAGGAGCACTGAAGCTTTCTTT.

The chain joins TRBV4-3 to TRBJ2-5; D is possibly TRBD1 or TRBD2 (5 bases each). The V gene's germline CDR1 is LGHNA and CDR2 YSLEER. Trimming took off 1 base at V and 4 bases at J, with 13 bases between the two ends. CDR3 size: 15 residues. DNA for the CDR3: TGCGCCAGCAGCCAAGCTCCAGGGAGACCAGAGACCCAGTACTTC. Protein product: CASSQAPGRPETQYF.

The chain links TRBV6-1 to TRBJ2-6, with no clear D. Deletions cut 5 bases from V and 4 bases from J, with 9 bases between. The CDR3 covers 14 residues. The germline gives CDR1 MNHNS, CDR2 SASEGT. As DNA, the CDR3 is TGTGCCAGCAGTCACCGGTTGGGGGCCAACGTCCTGACTTTC. It encodes CASSHRLGANVLTF.

This chain joins TRBV5-1 and TRBJ2-5; D uncertain. The CDR3 is 13 residues long. Looked up from germline, CDR1 is SGHRS and CDR2 is YFSETQ. V dropped 4 bases and J dropped 1 base, with 8 bases sitting between them. CDR3 protein: CASSPSFQETQYF. Here the CDR3 DNA reads TGCGCCAGCAGCCCCTCCTTCCAAGAGACCCAGTACTTC.

The table lists this clone with a few counts. The V and J genes are TRBV18 and TRBJ2-6; perhaps TRBD1 as D (5 bases). Trimming left V 1 base short and J 2 bases short, with 9 bases between. The germline gives CDR1 KGHSH, CDR2 LQKENI. The CDR3 extends over 16 amino acids. The CDR3 protein is CASSPQKGTGANVLTF. The DNA for the CDR3 is TGTGCCAGCTCACCACAGAAGGGGACTGGGGCCAACGTCCTGACTTTC.

In this sample, this clone turned up once. The chain recombines TRBV28 with TRBJ1-2, with TRBD1 matching over 12 bases. Germline V gives CDR1 MDHEN, CDR2 SYDVKM. The CDR3 runs to 16 residues. V lost 6 bases and J lost 5; bases outside the gene matches: 10. CDR3 sequence reads: CASRPGQGAPGYGYTF. The CDR3 DNA reads TGTGCCAGCAGGCCGGGACAGGGGGCGCCGGGGTATGGCTACACCTTC.

This clone was seen a few times. Other DNA sequences in this sample translate to the same CDR3. The genes are TRBV30 and TRBJ1-2; 7 bases are a match to TRBD1. Losses at the gene ends were 3 bases for V and 4 bases for J; bases not matched to a gene: 2. This CDR3 has 12 residues. Germline CDR1 and CDR2: GTSNPN and SVGIG (reference sequence). The CDR3 DNA sequence: TGTGCCTGGAGCAGGGGGGGCTATGGCTACACCTTC. This sequence encodes CAWSRGGYGYTF.

This chain links TRBV19 with TRBJ2-5, with D possibly matching TRBD1 (5 bases). Germline CDR1 and CDR2: LNHDA and SQIVND (reference sequence). The CDR3 runs to 15 residues. The V and J ends lost 4 bases and 4 bases respectively, with 16 bases between them. The CDR3 nucleotides are TGTGCCAGTAGTAGGAGACAGAATCTTGGAGAGACCCAGTACTTC. This translates into CASSRRQNLGETQYF. Using reference TRBV19 and TRBJ2-5 for the parts outside the CDR3, the full variable domain is DGGITQSPKYLFRKEGQNVTLSCEQNLNHDAMYWYRQDPGQGLRLIYYSQIVNDFQKGDIAEGYSVSREKKESFPLTVTSAQKNPTAFYLCASSRRQNLGETQYFGPGTRLLVL.

This clone was detected a few times. The chain is built from TRBV7-2 and TRBJ2-7, with 9 bases aligning to TRBD1. Germline lookup yields CDR1 SGHTA and CDR2 FQGNSA. Germline trimming cut 2 bases from V and 6 bases from J; bases unmatched to any gene: 8. CDR3 length equals 15 residues. The CDR3 sequence is CASSLLRDRDIEQYF. The CDR3 DNA is TGTGCCAGCAGCTTACTCCGGGACAGGGACATCGAGCAGTACTTC.

This clone was detected only a few times. The rearrangement uses TRBV5-6 and TRBJ2-7, with 9 bases matching TRBD2. CDR1 is SGHDT and CDR2 is YYEEEE in the germline V gene. This CDR3 contains 14 residues. J was trimmed by 3 bases and V by 1 base; bases with no gene match: 2. The CDR3 bases are TGTGCCAGCAGCTTGTCACTAGCGGGCTACGAGCAGTACTTC. It translates to CASSLSLAGYEQYF.

The chain employs TRBV30 and TRBJ2-7; D is undetermined. This CDR3 region has 15 residues. Per the germline V gene, CDR1 is GTSNPN and CDR2 is SVGIG (reference sequence). Trimming shortened V by 3 bases and J by 0 bases, and 15 bases separated the two germline ends. In DNA form, the CDR3 reads TGTGCCTGGAGGCCGGGTCCGAGGAGCTCCTACGAGCAGTACTTC. Its translation: CAWRPGPRSSYEQYF.

The gene calls are TRBV7-2 and TRBJ1-1, with D possibly matching TRBD1 (5 bases). Germline V gives CDR1 SGHTA, CDR2 FQGNSA. V lost 4 bases and J 5 bases, leaving 17 bases between the germline ends. This CDR3 has 15 residues. The CDR3: CASSSQGQGVTEAFF. CDR3 bases: TGTGCCAGCAGCTCGCAGGGCCAGGGCGTGACTGAAGCTTTCTTT.

The chain uses TRBV5-1 and TRBJ2-1, with unresolved D. V lost 0 bases, J lost 8 bases, and 6 bases lay in between. The CDR3 is made up of 12 amino acids. The germline gives CDR1 SGHRS, CDR2 YFSETQ. The CDR3 protein is CASSLDIYEQFF. CDR3 nucleotide sequence: TGCGCCAGCAGCTTGGATATTTATGAGCAGTTCTTC.